The 20 T cell receptor beta chains below were found in one sample sequenced in a study of T-cell memory formation after mild COVID-19. MiXCR, run by TCRdb on the 5' RACE reads, gives a single entry per CDR3 protein. The table shows roughly 130,000 distinct CDR3 sequences, with over 15% occurring only once. Input material: PBMCs or a T cell subset sorted from them (not recorded which). Receptors originate from a man between 18 and 29 years old who had mild COVID-19 (a few samples of this study predate the infection). Cell type and time point are not known.

This clonotype turned up a few times. V is TRBV20-1 and J is TRBJ2-1; D assignment may be TRBD1 or TRBD2 (6 bases each). The CDR3 extends over 14 amino acids. Germline V lookup: CDR1 DFQATT, CDR2 SNEGSKA (reference sequence). Trimming took 3 bases from V and 6 from J, leaving 15 bases between them. The CDR3 here is CSASGGRATNEQFF. In nucleotides, the CDR3 is TGCAGTGCTAGCGGGGGCCGCGCTACCAATGAGCAGTTCTTC.

This clonotype was recorded at least ten times. The chain links TRBV27 to TRBJ2-5; TRBD1 might be the D (6 bases). Germline CDR1 reads MNHEY; CDR2 reads SMNVEV (reference sequence). This CDR3 spans 14 amino acids. Trimming left V 5 bases short and J 2 bases short, with 12 bases between. The CDR3 protein is CASSEGGKQETQYF. The DNA for the CDR3 is TGTGCCAGCAGTGAAGGGGGTAAACAAGAGACCCAGTACTTC.

The J gene is TRBJ2-2, the V gene TRBV2; D is perhaps TRBD1 or TRBD2 (7 bases each). Germline V gene sequence: CDR1 SNHLY, CDR2 FYNNEI. The V and J ends lost 4 bases and 8 bases respectively, with 14 bases between them. The CDR3 sequence is 14 residues long. CDR3 sequence: CASSAQGEGGELFF. The DNA of the CDR3 is TGTGCCAGCAGTGCGCAGGGGGAGGGAGGGGAGCTGTTTTTT. Looking up the rest from reference TRBV2 and TRBJ2-2 gives the full variable domain: EPEVTQTPSHQVTQMGQEVILRCVPISNHLYFYWYRQILGQKVEFLVSFYNNEISEKSEIFDDQFSVERPDGSNFTLKIRSTKLEDSAMYFCASSAQGEGGELFFGEGSRLTVL.

The V call is TRBV4-1, the J call TRBJ2-3; TRBD2 agrees at 9 bases. CDR1 is MGHRA and CDR2 is YSYEKL in the germline V gene. The CDR3 is made up of 17 amino acids. The trim removed 0 bases at V and 1 base at J, leaving 5 bases unmatched. The CDR3 nucleotides are TGCGCCAGCAGCCAAGATTATTTAGCGGGGGGCACAGATACGCAGTATTTT. This codes for CASSQDYLAGGTDTQYF.

In this sample, this clonotype turned up a few times. V and J are TRBV7-6 and TRBJ2-2; no reliable D call. In germline, CDR1 is SGHVS, CDR2 FNYEAQ. This CDR3 contains 13 residues. Trimming left V 1 base short and J 4 bases short, with 4 bases between. CDR3 nucleotides: TGTGCCAGCAGCTTAGTCCTCACCGGGGAGCTGTTTTTT. The encoded protein is CASSLVLTGELFF.

This clonotype came up a few times. This sequence joins TRBV3-1 and TRBJ2-3, with unresolved D. The V gene's germline CDR1 is LGHDT and CDR2 YNNKEL (reference sequence). This CDR3 is built from 16 residues. The V and J ends lost 4 bases and 2 bases respectively, with 16 bases between them. The CDR3 is CASSLLQSPATDTQYF. As DNA, the CDR3 is TGTGCCAGCAGCCTGCTACAGTCACCGGCCACAGATACGCAGTATTTT.

This clonotype was detected a few times. The rearrangement uses TRBV10-3 and TRBJ2-3; TRBD1 matches 9 bases. Germline V lookup: CDR1 ENHRY, CDR2 SYGVKD. Trimming at V came to 6 bases and at J to 2 bases, leaving 3 bases not matched to a gene. The CDR3 covers 14 residues. The CDR3 nucleotides are TGTGCCATCAGCCGGACAGGGGACACAGATACGCAGTATTTT. Translation gives CAISRTGDTDTQYF.

The V call is TRBV25-1, the J call TRBJ2-3; TRBD2 matches at 9 bases. The CDR3 consists of 16 residues. J was trimmed by 3 bases and V by 0 bases; bases with no gene match: 4. Germline V gives CDR1 MGHDK, CDR2 SYGVNS. The CDR3: CASSEYSGGRTDTQYF. The CDR3 DNA reads TGTGCCAGCAGTGAATACAGCGGGGGGAGAACAGATACGCAGTATTTT.

The rearrangement links TRBV5-1 to TRBJ2-7, with 7 bases that match TRBD2. CDR3 size: 14 residues. With V trimmed by 4 bases and J by 0 bases, 4 bases remained unmatched. Germline V lookup: CDR1 SGHRS, CDR2 YFSETQ. In DNA form, the CDR3 reads TGCGCCAGCAGCCTACGGGGGGACTCCTACGAGCAGTACGTC. As protein: CASSLRGDSYEQYV.

This clonotype was seen more than once but under ten times. V gene TRBV6-2 or TRBV6-3 combines with J gene TRBJ2-1; D not resolved. Germline V CDR1 and CDR2: MNHEY, SVGEGT. The CDR3 has 11 amino acids. Trimming cost V 8 bases and J 6 bases, with 8 bases left between them. CDR3 region: CASADPNEQFF. The CDR3 region has the DNA TGTGCCAGCGCCGATCCCAATGAGCAGTTCTTC.

The chain recombines TRBV12-3 or TRBV12-4 with TRBJ2-5, with D perhaps matching TRBD1 or TRBD2 (5 bases each). Trimming cost V 5 bases and J 1 base, with 8 bases left between them. This CDR3 is 13 amino acids long. The CDR3, as DNA: TGTGCCAGCAGTAGGGACCCCCAAGAGACCCAGTACTTC. Amino acids: CASSRDPQETQYF.

CDR3 loop: CASSQGANQETQYF. For the CDR3, the DNA is TGTGCCAGCAGCCAAGGGGCCAATCAAGAGACCCAGTACTTC. The chain joins TRBV5-5 to TRBJ2-5, with D perhaps TRBD1 (5 bases). Germline V CDR1 and CDR2: SGHKS, YYEKEE (reference sequence). The CDR3 consists of 14 residues. V was cut by 4 bases and J by 2 bases, with 12 bases left in between.

This clonotype was detected ten times or more. This chain uses TRBV6-5 with TRBJ2-7; no firm D call. This CDR3 has 11 amino acids. Germline-derived CDR1 and CDR2 are MNHEY and SVGAGI. V shed 8 bases and J shed 5 bases, with 10 bases lying between them. The DNA for the CDR3 is TGTGCCAGCGGAAGGTACGACGAGCAGTACTTC. Its translation is CASGRYDEQYF.

This clonotype was seen only a few times. A clone one base away is much larger, so this may be a read error. This chain joins TRBV12-3 or TRBV12-4 and TRBJ2-2, with 7 positions matching TRBD2. The CDR3 is 14 residues long. The ends lost 3 bases at V and 6 bases at J; junction bases unmatched: 4. DNA of the CDR3: TGTGCCAGCAGTTTTCAGGGAGGGGCCGGGGAGCTGTTTTTT. The encoded protein is CASSFQGGAGELFF.

There are many counts of this clonotype. This chain links TRBV20-1 with TRBJ2-1; 8 nucleotides align to TRBD2. Trimming took 4 bases from V and 2 from J; bases not matched to a gene: 4. Germline V CDR1 and CDR2: DFQATT, SNEGSKA (reference sequence). This CDR3 has 14 amino acids. CDR3 residues: CSAKSGGPYNEQFF. CDR3 sequence (DNA): TGCAGTGCTAAATCGGGGGGGCCCTACAATGAGCAGTTCTTC.

Comments on this clonotype: It is unclear where the CDR3 begins or ends on the DNA, so no DNA is shown, and the CDR3 is as TCRdb lists it. CDR3 amino acids: CASTSGGPTDTQYF. V usage is TRBV19 and J usage is TRBJ2-3; no check of the table's D call, TRBD2, against the DNA was made. Germline-derived CDR1 and CDR2 are LNHDA and SQIVND (reference sequence). The CDR3 extends over 14 residues, inclusive of both ends.

This clonotype was counted a few times. V is TRBV12-3 or TRBV12-4 and J is TRBJ2-7, with D possibly being TRBD1 or TRBD2 (5 bases each). CDR3 length: 14 residues. Trimming cost V 5 bases and J 4 bases, with 15 bases left between them. The CDR3 sequence: CASSPGAGLYEQYF. The CDR3 DNA reads TGTGCCAGCAGTCCCGGGGCAGGGCTATACGAGCAGTACTTC.

This chain uses TRBV20-1 with TRBJ1-1, with 7 bases fitting TRBD1. The germline V gene encodes CDR1 DFQATT and CDR2 SNEGSKA (reference sequence). The CDR3 is 14 residues long. J was trimmed by 4 bases and V by 4 bases; bases with no gene match: 9. The CDR3 spells CSANPGGISTEAFF. The CDR3 DNA follows: TGCAGTGCTAATCCAGGGGGTATATCCACTGAAGCTTTCTTT.

The V call is TRBV6-1, the J call TRBJ1-2, with D perhaps matching TRBD1 (6 bases). CDR1 and CDR2 (germline): MNHNS, SASEGT. CDR3 length equals 15 residues. Trimming removed 1 base at V and 6 bases at J, with 15 bases between. The CDR3 here is CASSEGRGGLNGYTF. The CDR3 nucleotides are TGTGCCAGCAGTGAAGGCAGGGGCGGTCTGAATGGCTACACCTTC.

DNA of the CDR3: TGTGCCAGTCAGCGGGGGGGTTACACCGGGGAGCTGTTTTTT. This sequence encodes CASQRGGYTGELFF. The chain combines TRBV28 with TRBJ2-2; TRBD2 agrees at 10 bases. The CDR3 runs 14 residues. Germline loops: CDR1 MDHEN, CDR2 SYDVKM. Trimming cost V 9 bases and J 3 bases; bases outside gene matches: 4. The full variable domain, with the rest looked up from reference TRBV28 and TRBJ2-2, is DVKVTQSSRYLVKRTGEKVFLECVQDMDHENMFWYRQDPGLGLRLIYFSYDVKMKEKGDIPEGYSVSREKKERFSLILESASTNQTSMYLCASQRGGYTGELFFGEGSRLTVL.